This entry is about one T cell receptor beta chain. The sample comes from a study of blood T cell dynamics during melanoma immunotherapy. The table came from immunoSEQ multiplex PCR; TCRdb's copy has only in-frame clones and leaves some out. The sample shows roughly 30,000 clones, over 80% of them seen only once. Time point denoted: week 3, after first cycle of checkpoint inhibitor. The CDR3 length is 15 residues. V was clipped by 6 bases and J by 3 bases; unmatched bases: 6. The germline V gene has CDR1 ENHRY and CDR2 SYGVKD. This clonotype originated in a human donor with melanoma. This chain connects TRBV10-3 to TRBJ2-7, with 12 bases fitting TRBD1. The input for sequencing was blood, taken from a patient treated with checkpoint blockade. CDR3 nucleotide sequence: TGTGCCATCAGCGTCGGGACAGGGGGCATCTACGAGCAGTACTTC. Translating gives CAISVGTGGIYEQYF.